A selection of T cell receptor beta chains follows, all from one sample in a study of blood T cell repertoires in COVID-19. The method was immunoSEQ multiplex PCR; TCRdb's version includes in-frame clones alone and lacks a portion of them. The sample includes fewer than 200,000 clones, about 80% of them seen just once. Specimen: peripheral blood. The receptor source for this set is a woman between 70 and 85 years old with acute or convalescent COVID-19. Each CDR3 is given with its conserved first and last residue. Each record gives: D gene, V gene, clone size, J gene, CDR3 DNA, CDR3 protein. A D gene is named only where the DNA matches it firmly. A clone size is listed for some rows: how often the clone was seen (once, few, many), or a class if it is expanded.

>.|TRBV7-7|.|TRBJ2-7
TGTGCCAACCCCCTAAGGACAGACCCCTACGAGCAGTACTTC
CANPLRTDPYEQYF
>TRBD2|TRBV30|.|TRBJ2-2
TGTGCCTGGGGGGGGACTAGCGGGACTATCACCGGGGAGCTGTTTTTT
CAWGGTSGTITGELFF
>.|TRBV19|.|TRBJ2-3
TGTGCCAGTAGTATTGGGCGGGATTGGCCAGATACGCAGTATTTT
CASSIGRDWPDTQYF
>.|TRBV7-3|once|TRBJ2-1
TGTGCCAGCAGCTTAACGGCCGCCGGGGATGAGCAGTTCTTC
CASSLTAAGDEQFF
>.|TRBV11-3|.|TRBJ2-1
TGTGCCAGCAGCTTTCAAGGGGCTTCCCCCATTAGCTCCTACAATGAGCAGTTCTTC
CASSFQGASPISSYNEQFF
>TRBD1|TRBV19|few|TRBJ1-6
TGTGCCAGTAGCCCGGGACAGGGGGCGTTTCGGGAGTTCTCACCCCTCCACTTT
CASSPGQGAFREFSPLHF
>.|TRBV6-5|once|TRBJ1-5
TGTGCCACCATGGAGACTCGTAGCAATCAGCCCCAGCATTTT
CATMETRSNQPQHF
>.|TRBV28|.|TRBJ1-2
TGTGCCAGCAGTGTACGGGTGGGGGCCTATGGCTACACCTTC
CASSVRVGAYGYTF
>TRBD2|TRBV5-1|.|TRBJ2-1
TGCGCCAGCAGCCCACTCCAACTAGCGGGACTGGATGAGCAGTTCTTC
CASSPLQLAGLDEQFF
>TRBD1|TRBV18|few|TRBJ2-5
TGTGCCAGCTCACAGGACAGGACCCAAGAGACCCAGTACTTC
CASSQDRTQETQYF
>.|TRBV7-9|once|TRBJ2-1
TGTGCCAGCAGCTCACCCGTCGGAACAGGTACCAACAATGAGCAGTTCTTC
CASSSPVGTGTNNEQFF
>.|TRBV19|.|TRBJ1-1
TGTGCCAGTAGTCCTTCCCAAGGCAGGGGGAACACTGAAGCTTTCTTT
CASSPSQGRGNTEAFF
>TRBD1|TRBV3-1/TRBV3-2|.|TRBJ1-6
TGTGCCAGCAGCCAAGGACAGGGCAATTCACCCCTCCACTTT
CASSQGQGNSPLHF
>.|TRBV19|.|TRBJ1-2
TGTGCCAGTAAAGGGGCTAACTATGGCTACACCTTC
CASKGANYGYTF
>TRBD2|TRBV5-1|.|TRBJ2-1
TGCGCCAGCAGCTTGGGACTAGCGGGAGGGCCCCGGGAGCAGTTCTTC
CASSLGLAGGPREQFF
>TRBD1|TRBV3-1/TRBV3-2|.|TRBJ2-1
TGTGCCAGCAGCTTGTCCTGGACAGGGCGGGCTGAGCAGTTCTTC
CASSLSWTGRAEQFF
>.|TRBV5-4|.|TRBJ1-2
TGTGCCAGCAGTTTGGACAGCTATGGCTACACCTTC
CASSLDSYGYTF
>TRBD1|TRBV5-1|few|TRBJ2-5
TGCGCCAGCAGCTTGGGACAGGGGGACCAAGAGACCCAGTACTTC
CASSLGQGDQETQYF
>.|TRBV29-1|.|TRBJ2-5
TGCAGCGTTTCCGGGAGAGAGACCCAGTACTTC
CSVSGRETQYF
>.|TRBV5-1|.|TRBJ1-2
TGCGCCAGCACCATAACTGCAGGGGCCAACTATGGCTACACCTTC
CASTITAGANYGYTF
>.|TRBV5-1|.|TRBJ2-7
TGCGCCAGCAGCCTTATGACAGAATCCTACGAGCAGTACTTC
CASSLMTESYEQYF
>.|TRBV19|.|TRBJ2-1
TGTGCCAGTAGTCCCCCGCGGGGACTTTCCTCCTACAATGAGCAGTTCTTC
CASSPPRGLSSYNEQFF
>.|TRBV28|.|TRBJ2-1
TGTGCCAGTTATCACCGGTATGAGCAGTTCTTC
CASYHRYEQFF
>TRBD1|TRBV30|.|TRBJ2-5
TGTGCCTGGAGTAAAACAGGGGCGGCGGAGACCCAGTACTTC
CAWSKTGAAETQYF
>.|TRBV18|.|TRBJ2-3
TGTGCCAGCTCCCGACAGCGAGCTAGCACAGATACGCAGTATTTT
CASSRQRASTDTQYF
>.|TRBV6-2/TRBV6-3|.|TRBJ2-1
TGTGCCAGCAGTCTTAGCTCCTACAATGAGCAGTTCTTC
CASSLSSYNEQFF
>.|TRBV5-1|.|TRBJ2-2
TGCGCCAGCAGCGCGGACAGTTACAGGGGGGAGCTGTTTTTT
CASSADSYRGELFF
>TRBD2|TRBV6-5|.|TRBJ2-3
TGTGCCAGCAGGCGGACTAGCGGTAGCACAGATACGCAGTATTTT
CASRRTSGSTDTQYF
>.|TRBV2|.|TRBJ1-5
TGTGCCAGCAGTGAGGTCAACAGTCCCAATCAGCCCCAGCATTTT
CASSEVNSPNQPQHF
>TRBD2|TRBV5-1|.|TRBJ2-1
TGCGCCAGCAGCTCCGGGAGGACACGGGAGCAGTTCTTC
CASSSGRTREQFF
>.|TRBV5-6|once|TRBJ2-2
TGTGCCAGCAGCTTGAACAGGGAGGGAACCGGGGAGCTGTTTTTT
CASSLNREGTGELFF
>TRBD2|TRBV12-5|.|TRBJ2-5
TGTGCTAGTGGATCTAGCGGGAGTAGATCAGAGACCCAGTACTTC
CASGSSGSRSETQYF
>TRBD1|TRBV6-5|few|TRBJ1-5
TGTGCCAGCAACCCAACGGGACAGGCCTCTCAGCCCCAGCATTTT
CASNPTGQASQPQHF
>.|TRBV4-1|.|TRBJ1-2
TGCGCCAGCAGCCAGACTTACAGGAGATTAAACTATGGCTACACCTTC
CASSQTYRRLNYGYTF
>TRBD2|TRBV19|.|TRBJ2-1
TGTGCCAGTAATCGCGGGAGCCCCTGGGATGAGCAGTTCTTC
CASNRGSPWDEQFF
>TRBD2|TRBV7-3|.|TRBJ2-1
TGTGCCAGCAGCTTAAGCCCCTCGGCGGGAGGGAAGTTCTTC
CASSLSPSAGGKFF
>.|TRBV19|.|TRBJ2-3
TGTGCCAGTAACGCGGGCCGGGGTACGCAGTATTTT
CASNAGRGTQYF
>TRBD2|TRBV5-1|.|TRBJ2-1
TGCGCCAGCAGACTAAGGGGACTAGCGGATGAGCAGTTCTTC
CASRLRGLADEQFF
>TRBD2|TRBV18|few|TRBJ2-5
TGTGCCAGCTCACCATTTAGCGGGAGCCGTGAGACCCAGTACTTC
CASSPFSGSRETQYF
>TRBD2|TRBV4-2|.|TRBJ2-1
TGTGCCAGCAGCCATTCCGGGACTAGCGGGAGTCATGAGCAGTTCTTC
CASSHSGTSGSHEQFF
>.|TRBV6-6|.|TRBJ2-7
TGTGCCAGCAGTTACTCCTCCGCGGGAAGCGAGCAGTACTTC
CASSYSSAGSEQYF
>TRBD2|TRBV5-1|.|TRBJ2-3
TGCGCCAGCAGCCCACCTTTAAACCGACTAGCGGGGCGCACAGATACGCAGTATTTT
CASSPPLNRLAGRTDTQYF
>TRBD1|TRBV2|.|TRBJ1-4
TGTGCCAGCAGTTCCAGGACAGGGGGCGTTGAAAAACTGTTTTTT
CASSSRTGGVEKLFF
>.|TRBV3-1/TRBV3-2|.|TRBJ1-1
TGTGCCAGCAGCCAAGTCCAGGGGTCGAACACTGAAGCTTTCTTT
CASSQVQGSNTEAFF
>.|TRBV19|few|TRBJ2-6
TGTGCCAGTAGTGTGCTCACCGGGATAGGGGCCAACGTCCTGACTTTC
CASSVLTGIGANVLTF
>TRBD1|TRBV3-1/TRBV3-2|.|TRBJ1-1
TGTGCCAGCAGCCAAGGGGCAGGGGGGGAAGCTTTCTTT
CASSQGAGGEAFF
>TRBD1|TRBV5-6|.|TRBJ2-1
TGTGCCAGCAGCTCCCGGACAGGGTGGGAGGATGAGCAGTTCTTC
CASSSRTGWEDEQFF
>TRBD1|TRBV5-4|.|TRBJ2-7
TGTGCCAGCAGCGGAGGCGGGACAGGCATCTCCTACGAGCAGTACTTC
CASSGGGTGISYEQYF
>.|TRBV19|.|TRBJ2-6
.
CASTSAGGFAGANVLTF
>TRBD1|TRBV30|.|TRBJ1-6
TGTGCCTGGAGGAGACAGGGGACCTCACCCCTCCACTTT
CAWRRQGTSPLHF
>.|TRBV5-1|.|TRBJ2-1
TGCGCCAGCAGCTCAGCCCCGGGCTCCTACAATGAGCAGTTCTTC
CASSSAPGSYNEQFF
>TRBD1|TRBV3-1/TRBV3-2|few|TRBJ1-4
TGTGCCAGCAGCCTAGGACAGGTCGGGGAAAAACTGTTTTTT
CASSLGQVGEKLFF
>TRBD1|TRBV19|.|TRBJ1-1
TGTGCCAGTAGTACCGGACAGGGGTCTGAAGCTTTCTTT
CASSTGQGSEAFF